This T cell receptor beta chain was identified during a study of T cells after posttransplantation cyclophosphamide. The study, taken as a whole, reports: Later blood repertoires were often dominated by clones from the donor CD8+ memory compartment. TRB clonality was highly associated with recipient CMV seropositivity and reactivation. Tissue-infiltrating T cells from skin or gut overlapped little with blood T cells.

CDR3 length: 14 amino acids. Per germline, CDR1 MNHEY and CDR2 SVGAGI. The V end was cut by 5 bases, the J end by 9 bases, with 19 bases between. Treatment was busulfan-fludarabine conditioning, a marrow graft, and cyclophosphamide on days +3 and +4. Clones were sequenced by immunoSEQ multiplex PCR, and TCRdb holds only the in-frame ones, with some missing. This set yields some 8,800 clones and no singletons; the top ten hold approximately 3.6%. By proportion, this clone is medium-sized. Its antigen is unidentified. The sample consisted of PBMCs, taken about 350 days after allogeneic stem cell transplant with posttransplant cyclophosphamide. The sequence was obtained from a male patient aged 50 to 59 who received an allogeneic stem cell transplant from a related donor and was CMV-positive. Some T cells may possibly be graft donor cells. V is TRBV6-5 and J is TRBJ2-5; perhaps TRBD2 as D (7 bases). The CDR3 sequence: CASSTGGGGVAQYF. The CDR3, as DNA: TGTGCCAGCAGTACGGGGGGAGGGGGAGTGGCCCAGTACTTC.